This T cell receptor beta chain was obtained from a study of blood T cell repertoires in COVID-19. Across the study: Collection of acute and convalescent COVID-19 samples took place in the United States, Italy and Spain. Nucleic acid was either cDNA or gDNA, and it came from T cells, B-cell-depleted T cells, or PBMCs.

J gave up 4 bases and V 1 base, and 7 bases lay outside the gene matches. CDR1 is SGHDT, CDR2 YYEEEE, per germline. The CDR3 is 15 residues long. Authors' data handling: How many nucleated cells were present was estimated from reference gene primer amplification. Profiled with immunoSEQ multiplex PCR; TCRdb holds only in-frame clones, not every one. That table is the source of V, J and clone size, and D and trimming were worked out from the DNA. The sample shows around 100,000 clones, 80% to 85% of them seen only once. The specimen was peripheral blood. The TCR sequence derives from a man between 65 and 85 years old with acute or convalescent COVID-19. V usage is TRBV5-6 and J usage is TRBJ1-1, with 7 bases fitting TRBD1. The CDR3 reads CASSLYRGRVTEAFF. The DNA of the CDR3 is TGTGCCAGCAGCTTGTACAGGGGCCGGGTCACTGAAGCTTTCTTT. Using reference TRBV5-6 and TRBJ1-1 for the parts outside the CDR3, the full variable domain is DAGVTQSPTHLIKTRGQQVTLRCSPKSGHDTVSWYQQALGQGPQFIFQYYEEEERQRGNFPDRFSGHQFPNYSSELNVNALLLGDSALYLCASSLYRGRVTEAFFGQGTRLTVV.